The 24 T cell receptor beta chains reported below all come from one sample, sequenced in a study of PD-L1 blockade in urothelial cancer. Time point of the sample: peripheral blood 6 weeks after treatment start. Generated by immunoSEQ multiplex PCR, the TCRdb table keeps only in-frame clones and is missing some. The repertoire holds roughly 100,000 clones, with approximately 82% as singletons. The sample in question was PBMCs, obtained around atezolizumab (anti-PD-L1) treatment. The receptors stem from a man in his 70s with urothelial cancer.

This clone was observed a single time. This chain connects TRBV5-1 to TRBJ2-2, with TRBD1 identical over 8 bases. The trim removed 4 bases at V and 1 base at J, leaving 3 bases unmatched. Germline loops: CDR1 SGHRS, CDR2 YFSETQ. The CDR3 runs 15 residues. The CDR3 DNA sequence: TGCGCCAGCAGCGCCGGGACAGGGAACACCGGGGAGCTGTTTTTT. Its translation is CASSAGTGNTGELFF.

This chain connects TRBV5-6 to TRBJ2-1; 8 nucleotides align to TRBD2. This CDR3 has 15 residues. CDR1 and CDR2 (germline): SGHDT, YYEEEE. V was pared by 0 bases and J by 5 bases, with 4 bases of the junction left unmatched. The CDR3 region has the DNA TGTGCCAGCAGCTTGGTCGGGAGGGCTGACAATGAGCAGTTCTTC. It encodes CASSLVGRADNEQFF.

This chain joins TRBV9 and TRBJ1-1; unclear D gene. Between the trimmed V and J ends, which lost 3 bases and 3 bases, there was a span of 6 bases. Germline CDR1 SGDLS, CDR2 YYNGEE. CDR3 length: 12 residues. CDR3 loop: CASSDTYTEAFF. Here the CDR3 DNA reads TGTGCCAGCAGCGATACATACACTGAAGCTTTCTTT.

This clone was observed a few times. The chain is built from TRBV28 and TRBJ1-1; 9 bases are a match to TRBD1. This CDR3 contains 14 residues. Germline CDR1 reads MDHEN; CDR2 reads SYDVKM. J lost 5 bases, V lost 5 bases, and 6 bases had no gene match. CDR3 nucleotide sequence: TGTGCCAGCAGTCCACAGGGGGCGCGGACTGAAGCTTTCTTT. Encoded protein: CASSPQGARTEAFF. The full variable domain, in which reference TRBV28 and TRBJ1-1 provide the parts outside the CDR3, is DVKVTQSSRYLVKRTGEKVFLECVQDMDHENMFWYRQDPGLGLRLIYFSYDVKMKEKGDIPEGYSVSREKKERFSLILESASTNQTSMYLCASSPQGARTEAFFGQGTRLTVV.

The CDR3 is CASSQDKGLAQYF. The CDR3 bases are TGTGCCAGCAGCCAAGATAAAGGATTAGCTCAGTACTTC. The chain employs TRBV4-2 and TRBJ2-5; D unresolved. Germline values: CDR1 LGHNA, CDR2 YNFKEQ. V lost 0 bases and J lost 11, with 13 bases in between. The CDR3 covers 13 residues.

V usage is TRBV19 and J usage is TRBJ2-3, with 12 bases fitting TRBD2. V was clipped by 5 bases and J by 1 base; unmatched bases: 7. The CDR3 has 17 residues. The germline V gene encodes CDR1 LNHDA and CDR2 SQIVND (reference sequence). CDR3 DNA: TGTGCCAGTAGTCCGCGGACTAGCGGGGACCGCACAGATACGCAGTATTTT. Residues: CASSPRTSGDRTDTQYF.

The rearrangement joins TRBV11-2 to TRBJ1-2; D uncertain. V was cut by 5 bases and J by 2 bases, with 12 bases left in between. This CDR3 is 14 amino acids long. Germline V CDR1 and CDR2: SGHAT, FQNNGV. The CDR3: CASSPQIANYGYTF. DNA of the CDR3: TGTGCCAGCAGCCCGCAGATAGCCAACTATGGCTACACCTTC.

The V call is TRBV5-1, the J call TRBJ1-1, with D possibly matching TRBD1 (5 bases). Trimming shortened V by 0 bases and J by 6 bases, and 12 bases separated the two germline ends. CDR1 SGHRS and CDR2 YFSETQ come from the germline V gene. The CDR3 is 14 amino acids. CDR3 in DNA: TGCGCCAGCAGCTTGGGAGGATTAGGGGCTGAAGCTTTCTTT. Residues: CASSLGGLGAEAFF.

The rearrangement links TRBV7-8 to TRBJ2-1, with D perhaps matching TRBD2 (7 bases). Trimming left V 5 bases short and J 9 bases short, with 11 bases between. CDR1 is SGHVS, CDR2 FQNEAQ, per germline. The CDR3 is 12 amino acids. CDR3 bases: TGTGCCAGCAGCGGGGGGGGCTCTGAGCAGTTCTTC. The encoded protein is CASSGGGSEQFF.

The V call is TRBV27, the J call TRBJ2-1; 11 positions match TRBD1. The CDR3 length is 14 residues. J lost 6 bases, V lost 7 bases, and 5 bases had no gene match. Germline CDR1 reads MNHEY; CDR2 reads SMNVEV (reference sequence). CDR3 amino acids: CASIGTGGGNEQFF. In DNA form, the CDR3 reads TGTGCCAGCATCGGGACAGGGGGAGGCAATGAGCAGTTCTTC.

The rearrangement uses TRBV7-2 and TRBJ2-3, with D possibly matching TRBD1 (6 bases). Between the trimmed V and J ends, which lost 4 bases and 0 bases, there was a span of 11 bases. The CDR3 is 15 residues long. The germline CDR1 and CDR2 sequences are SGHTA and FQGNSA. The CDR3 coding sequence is TGTGCCAGCAGCTACGCAAGGGGGAGCACAGATACGCAGTATTTT. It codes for CASSYARGSTDTQYF.

This CDR3 is CASSSDGGAEETQYF. The CDR3 DNA sequence: TGTGCCAGCAGCTCGGACGGGGGGGCCGAAGAGACCCAGTACTTC. This chain uses TRBV5-4 with TRBJ2-5; 8 positions match TRBD2. Trimming at V came to 3 bases and at J to 3 bases, leaving 7 bases not matched to a gene. The germline V gene has CDR1 SGHNT and CDR2 YYREEE (reference sequence). This CDR3 comprises 15 residues.

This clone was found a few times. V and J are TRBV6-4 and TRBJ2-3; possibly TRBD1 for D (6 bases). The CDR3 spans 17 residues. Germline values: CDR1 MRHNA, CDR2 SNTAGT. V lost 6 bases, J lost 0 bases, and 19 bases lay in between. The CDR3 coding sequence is TGTGCCAGCAGCCACGATTGTGGGGGCCCTAGCACAGATACGCAGTATTTT. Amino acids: CASSHDCGGPSTDTQYF.

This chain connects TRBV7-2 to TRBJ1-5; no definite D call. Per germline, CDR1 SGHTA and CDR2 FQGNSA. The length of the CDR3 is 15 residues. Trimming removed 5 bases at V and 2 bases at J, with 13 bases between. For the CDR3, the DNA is TGTGCCAGCAGCCAAGAGTATGATGGCAATCAGCCCCAGCATTTT. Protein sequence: CASSQEYDGNQPQHF.

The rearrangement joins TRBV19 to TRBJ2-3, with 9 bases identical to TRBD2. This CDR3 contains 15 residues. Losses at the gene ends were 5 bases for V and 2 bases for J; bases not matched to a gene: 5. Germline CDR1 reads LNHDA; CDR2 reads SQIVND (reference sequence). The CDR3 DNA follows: TGTGCCAGTAGTCCTGGACTAGCGAACACAGATACGCAGTATTTT. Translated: CASSPGLANTDTQYF.

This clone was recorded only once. The CDR3 loop is CASSIGLAGGPYEQYF. The CDR3 coding sequence is TGTGCCAGCAGCATTGGACTAGCGGGGGGCCCCTACGAGCAGTACTTC. The chain recombines TRBV13 with TRBJ2-7, with TRBD2 matching 14 bases. J lost 2 bases, V lost 5 bases, and 5 bases had no gene match. Germline CDR1 reads PRHDT; CDR2 reads FYEKMQ (reference sequence). CDR3 length equals 16 residues.

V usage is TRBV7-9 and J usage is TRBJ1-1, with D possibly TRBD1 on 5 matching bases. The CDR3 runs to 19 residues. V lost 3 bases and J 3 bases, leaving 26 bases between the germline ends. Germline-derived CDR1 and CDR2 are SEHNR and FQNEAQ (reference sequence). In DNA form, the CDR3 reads TGTGCCAGCAGCTTCGAAGGCAGGGCACTCGTCGGGTACGACACTGAAGCTTTCTTT. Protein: CASSFEGRALVGYDTEAFF.

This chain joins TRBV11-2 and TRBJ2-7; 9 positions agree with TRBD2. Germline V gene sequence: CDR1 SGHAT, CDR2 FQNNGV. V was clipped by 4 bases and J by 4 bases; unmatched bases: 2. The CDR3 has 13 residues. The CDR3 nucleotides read TGTGCCAGCAGCTGGGGACTAGCTTACGAGCAGTACTTC. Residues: CASSWGLAYEQYF.

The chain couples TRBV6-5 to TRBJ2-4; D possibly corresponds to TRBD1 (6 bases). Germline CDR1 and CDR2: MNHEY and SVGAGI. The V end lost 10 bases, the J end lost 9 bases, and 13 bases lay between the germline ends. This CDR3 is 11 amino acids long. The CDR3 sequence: CATGVGGIQYF. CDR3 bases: TGTGCCACCGGCGTAGGGGGCATTCAGTACTTC.

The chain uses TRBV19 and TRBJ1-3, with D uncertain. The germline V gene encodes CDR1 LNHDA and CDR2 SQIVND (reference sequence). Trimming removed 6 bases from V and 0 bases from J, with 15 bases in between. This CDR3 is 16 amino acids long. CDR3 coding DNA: TGTGCCAGTAGCCAACGGACTAGACCCTCTGGAAACACCATATATTTT. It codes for CASSQRTRPSGNTIYF.

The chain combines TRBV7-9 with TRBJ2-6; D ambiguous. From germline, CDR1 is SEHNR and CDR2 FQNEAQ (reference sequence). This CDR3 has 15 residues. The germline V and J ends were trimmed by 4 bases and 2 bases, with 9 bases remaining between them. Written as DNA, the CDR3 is TGTGCCAGCAGCTCAAGACATCCTGGGGCCAACGTCCTGACTTTC. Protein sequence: CASSSRHPGANVLTF. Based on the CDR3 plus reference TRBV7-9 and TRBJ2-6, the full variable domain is DTGVSQNPRHKITKRGQNVTFRCDPISEHNRLYWYRQTLGQGPEFLTYFQNEAQLEKSRLLSDRFSAERPKGSFSTLEIQRTEQGDSAMYLCASSSRHPGANVLTFGAGSRLTVL.

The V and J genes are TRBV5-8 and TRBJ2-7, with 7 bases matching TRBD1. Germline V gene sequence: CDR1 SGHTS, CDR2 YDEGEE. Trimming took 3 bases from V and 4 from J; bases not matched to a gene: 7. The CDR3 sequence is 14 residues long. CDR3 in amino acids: CASSSRQGRYEQYF. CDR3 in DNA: TGTGCCAGCAGCTCGAGACAGGGACGGTACGAGCAGTACTTC. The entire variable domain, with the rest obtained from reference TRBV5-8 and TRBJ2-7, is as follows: EAGVTQSPTHLIKTRGQQATLRCSPISGHTSVYWYQQALGLGLQFLLWYDEGEERNRGNFPPRFSGRQFPNYSSELNVNALELEDSALYLCASSSRQGRYEQYFGPGTRLTVT.

CDR3: CAWSPHLRGSTGELFF. The CDR3 DNA follows: TGTGCCTGGAGTCCCCACCTCAGGGGTAGCACCGGGGAGCTGTTTTTT. This rearrangement joins TRBV30 to TRBJ2-2, with D maybe TRBD1 (6 bases). Deletions cut 2 bases from V and 4 bases from J, with 17 bases between. The germline V gene encodes CDR1 GTSNPN and CDR2 SVGIG (reference sequence). CDR3 length equals 16 residues.

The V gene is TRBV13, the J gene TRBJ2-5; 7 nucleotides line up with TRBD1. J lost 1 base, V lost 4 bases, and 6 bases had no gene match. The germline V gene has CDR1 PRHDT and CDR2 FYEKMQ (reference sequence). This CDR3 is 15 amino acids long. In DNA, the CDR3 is TGTGCCAGCAGCTCCATCCGGGACAGCCAAGAGACCCAGTACTTC. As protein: CASSSIRDSQETQYF.